The present entry profiles one T cell receptor beta chain with its context. TCRbeta libraries were built with three rounds of nested PCR, modified from ARM-PCR. One entry per CDR3 protein results from TCRdb running MiXCR on the multiplex PCR reads. The sample has roughly 67,000 distinct CDR3 sequences, about 61% seen once. CDR3 length: 13 amino acids. CDR1 and CDR2 from the germline V gene are ENHRY and SYGVKD. This entry is derived from a study of tumor and adjacent non-tumor tissue in lung cancer. Study information: Patients were aged roughly 31 to 76, roughly 9 men and about 5 women, stage I to III. Samples averaged around 4 million productive TCRbeta reads each.

No cell sorting was done before RNA was extracted from the tissue. The chain carries TRBV10-3 and TRBJ2-7, with D possibly being TRBD1 (6 bases). Sequencing input: lung tumor tissue. The receptor's source is a man in his fifties with non-small cell lung cancer. The CDR3 is CTFTGTGSYEQYF. CDR3 bases: TGTACCTTCACAGGGACGGGTTCCTACGAGCAGTACTTC.